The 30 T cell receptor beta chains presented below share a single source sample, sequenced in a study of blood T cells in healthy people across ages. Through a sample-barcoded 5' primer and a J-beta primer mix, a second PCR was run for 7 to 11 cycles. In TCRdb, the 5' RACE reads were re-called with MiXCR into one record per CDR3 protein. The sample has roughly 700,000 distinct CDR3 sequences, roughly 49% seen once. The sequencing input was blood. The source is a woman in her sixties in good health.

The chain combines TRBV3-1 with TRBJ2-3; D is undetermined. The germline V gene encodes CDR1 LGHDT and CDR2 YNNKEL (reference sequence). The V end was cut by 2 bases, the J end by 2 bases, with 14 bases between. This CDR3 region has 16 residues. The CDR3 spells CASSQRRQANTDTQYF. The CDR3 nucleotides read TGTGCCAGCAGCCAAAGAAGGCAGGCGAACACAGATACGCAGTATTTT.

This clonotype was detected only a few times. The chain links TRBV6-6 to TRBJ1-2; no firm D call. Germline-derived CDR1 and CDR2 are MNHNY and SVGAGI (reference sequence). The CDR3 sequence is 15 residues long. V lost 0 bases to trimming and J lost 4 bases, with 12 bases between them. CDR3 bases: TGTGCCAGCAGTTACTCGGGCAGTACCCTCTATGGCTACACCTTC. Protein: CASSYSGSTLYGYTF.

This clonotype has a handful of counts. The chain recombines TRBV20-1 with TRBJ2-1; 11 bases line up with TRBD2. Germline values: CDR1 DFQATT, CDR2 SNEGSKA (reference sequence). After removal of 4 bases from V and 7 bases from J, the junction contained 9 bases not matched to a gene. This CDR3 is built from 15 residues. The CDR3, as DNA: TGCAGTGCTAACCCAACTAGCGGGAGTGGTAATGAGCAGTTCTTC. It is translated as CSANPTSGSGNEQFF.

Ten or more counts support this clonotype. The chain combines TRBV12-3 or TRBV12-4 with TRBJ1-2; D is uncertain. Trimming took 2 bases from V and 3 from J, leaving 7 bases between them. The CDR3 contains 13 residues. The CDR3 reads CASSLREDYGYTF. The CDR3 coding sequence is TGTGCCAGCAGTTTACGAGAAGACTATGGCTACACCTTC.

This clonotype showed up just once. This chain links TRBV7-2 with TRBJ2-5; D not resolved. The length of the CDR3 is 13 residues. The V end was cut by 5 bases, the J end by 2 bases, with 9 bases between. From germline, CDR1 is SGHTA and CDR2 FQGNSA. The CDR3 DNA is TGTGCCAGCAGCGTTAGTCCTCAAGAGACCCAGTACTTC. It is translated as CASSVSPQETQYF.

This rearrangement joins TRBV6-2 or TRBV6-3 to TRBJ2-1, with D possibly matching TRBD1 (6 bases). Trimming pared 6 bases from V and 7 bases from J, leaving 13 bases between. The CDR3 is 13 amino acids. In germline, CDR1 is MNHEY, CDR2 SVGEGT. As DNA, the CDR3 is TGTGCCAGCAGCAACAGGGAGTGGAATGAGCAGTTCTTC. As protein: CASSNREWNEQFF.

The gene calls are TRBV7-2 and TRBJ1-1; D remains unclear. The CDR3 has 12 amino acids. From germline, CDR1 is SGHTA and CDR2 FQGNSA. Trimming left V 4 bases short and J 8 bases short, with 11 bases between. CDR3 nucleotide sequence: TGTGCCAGCAGCTCCCTGGGATACGAAGCTTTCTTT. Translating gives CASSSLGYEAFF.

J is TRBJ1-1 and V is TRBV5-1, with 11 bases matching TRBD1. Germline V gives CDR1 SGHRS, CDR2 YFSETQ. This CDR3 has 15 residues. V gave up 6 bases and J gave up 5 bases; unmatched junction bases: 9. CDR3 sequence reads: CASTDAGTGGTEAFF. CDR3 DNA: TGCGCCAGCACCGATGCCGGGACAGGGGGAACTGAAGCTTTCTTT.

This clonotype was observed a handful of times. CDR3 bases: TGTGCCAGCAGCTTAGCTGGACTAGTTTCCAATGAGCAGTTCTTC. Translating it yields CASSLAGLVSNEQFF. The chain combines TRBV7-9 with TRBJ2-1, with 7 bases lining up with TRBD2. Germline V CDR1 and CDR2: SEHNR, FQNEAQ (reference sequence). This CDR3 has 15 amino acids. V trimming: 0 bases; J trimming: 6 bases; junction bases outside the gene matches: 5.

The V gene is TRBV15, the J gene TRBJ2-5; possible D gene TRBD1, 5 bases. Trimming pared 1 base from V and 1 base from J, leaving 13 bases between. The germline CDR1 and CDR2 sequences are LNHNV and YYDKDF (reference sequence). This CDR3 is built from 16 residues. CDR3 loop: CATSRVPGLVQETQYF. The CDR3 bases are TGTGCCACCAGCAGAGTCCCAGGGCTGGTCCAAGAGACCCAGTACTTC.

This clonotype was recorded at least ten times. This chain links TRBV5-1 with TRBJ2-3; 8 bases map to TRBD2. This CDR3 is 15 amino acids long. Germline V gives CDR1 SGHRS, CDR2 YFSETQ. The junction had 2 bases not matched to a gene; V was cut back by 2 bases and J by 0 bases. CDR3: CASSFLAGSTDTQYF. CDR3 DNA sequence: TGCGCCAGCAGCTTCCTAGCGGGCAGCACAGATACGCAGTATTTT.

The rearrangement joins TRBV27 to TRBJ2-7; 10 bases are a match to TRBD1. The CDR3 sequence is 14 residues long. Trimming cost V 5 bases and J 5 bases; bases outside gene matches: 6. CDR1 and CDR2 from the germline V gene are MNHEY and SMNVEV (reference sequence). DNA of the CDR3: TGTGCCAGCAGTAAAGGGGACAGGGGCGACGAGCAGTACTTC. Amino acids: CASSKGDRGDEQYF.

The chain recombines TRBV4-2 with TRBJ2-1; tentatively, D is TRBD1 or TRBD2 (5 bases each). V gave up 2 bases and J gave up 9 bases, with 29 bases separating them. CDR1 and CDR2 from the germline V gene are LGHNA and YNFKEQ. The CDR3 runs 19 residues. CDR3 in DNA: TGTGCCAGCAGCCAATTCGGACGGGTTGGGGCGGACGGGGTATCTGAGCAGTTCTTC. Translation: CASSQFGRVGADGVSEQFF.

CDR3 coding DNA: TGCAGTGCTAGAGGTCTCCGACAGGTCGACCTCCCAGGCTACACCTTC. This sequence encodes CSARGLRQVDLPGYTF. The rearrangement joins TRBV20-1 to TRBJ1-2, with a possible D match to TRBD1 (6 bases). V shed 1 base and J shed 8 bases, with 23 bases lying between them. CDR1 and CDR2 (germline): DFQATT, SNEGSKA (reference sequence). The CDR3 is 16 residues long.

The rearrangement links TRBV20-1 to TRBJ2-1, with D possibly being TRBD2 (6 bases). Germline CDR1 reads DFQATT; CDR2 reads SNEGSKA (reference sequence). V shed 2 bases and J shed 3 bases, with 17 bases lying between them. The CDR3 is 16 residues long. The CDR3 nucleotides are TGCAGTGCTAGACCCCCGACTAGTTCCGTCTACAATGAGCAGTTCTTC. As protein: CSARPPTSSVYNEQFF.

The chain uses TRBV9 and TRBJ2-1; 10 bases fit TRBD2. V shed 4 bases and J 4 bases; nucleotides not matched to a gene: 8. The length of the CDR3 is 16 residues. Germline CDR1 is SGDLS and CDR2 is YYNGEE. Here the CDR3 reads CASSMTGTSDYNEQFF. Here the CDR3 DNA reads TGTGCCAGCAGCATGACCGGGACTAGCGATTACAATGAGCAGTTCTTC. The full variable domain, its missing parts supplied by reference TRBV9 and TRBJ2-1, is DSGVTQTPKHLITATGQRVTLRCSPRSGDLSVYWYQQSLDQGLQFLIQYYNGEERAKGNILERFSAQQFPDLHSELNLSSLELGDSALYFCASSMTGTSDYNEQFFGPGTRLTVL.

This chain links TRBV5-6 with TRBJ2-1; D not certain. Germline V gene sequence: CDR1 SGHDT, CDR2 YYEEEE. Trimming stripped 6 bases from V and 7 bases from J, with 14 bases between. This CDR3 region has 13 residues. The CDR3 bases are TGTGCCAGCAAAGAGACCGGGTTGAATGAGCAGTTCTTC. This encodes CASKETGLNEQFF.

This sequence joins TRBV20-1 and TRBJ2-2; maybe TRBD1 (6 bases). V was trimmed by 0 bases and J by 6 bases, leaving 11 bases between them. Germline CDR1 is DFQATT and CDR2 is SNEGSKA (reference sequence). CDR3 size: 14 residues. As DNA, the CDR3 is TGCAGTGCTAGAGACACGACAGGCCCCGGGGAGCTGTTTTTT. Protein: CSARDTTGPGELFF.

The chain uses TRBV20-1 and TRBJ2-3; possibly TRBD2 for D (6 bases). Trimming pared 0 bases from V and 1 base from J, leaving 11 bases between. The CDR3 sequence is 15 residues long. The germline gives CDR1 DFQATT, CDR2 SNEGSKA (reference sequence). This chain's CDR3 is CSARDRASGTDTQYF. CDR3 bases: TGCAGTGCTAGAGATAGGGCTAGCGGCACAGATACGCAGTATTTT.

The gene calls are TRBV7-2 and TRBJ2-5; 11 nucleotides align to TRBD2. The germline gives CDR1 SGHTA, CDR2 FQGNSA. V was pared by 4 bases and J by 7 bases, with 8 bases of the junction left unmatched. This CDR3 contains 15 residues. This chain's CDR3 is CASSSLAGGPGTQYF. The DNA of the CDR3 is TGTGCCAGCAGCTCGTTAGCGGGAGGGCCCGGGACCCAGTACTTC.

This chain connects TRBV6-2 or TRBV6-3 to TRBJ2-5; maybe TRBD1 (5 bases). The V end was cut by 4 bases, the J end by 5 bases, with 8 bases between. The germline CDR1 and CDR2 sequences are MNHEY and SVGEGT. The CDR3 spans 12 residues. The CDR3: CASSSGWETQYF. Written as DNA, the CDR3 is TGTGCCAGCAGTTCAGGGTGGGAGACCCAGTACTTC.

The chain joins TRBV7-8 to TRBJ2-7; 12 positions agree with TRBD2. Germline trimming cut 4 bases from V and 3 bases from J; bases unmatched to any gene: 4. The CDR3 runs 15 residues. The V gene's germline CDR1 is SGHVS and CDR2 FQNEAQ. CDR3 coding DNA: TGTGCCAGCAGCTCACCGGGACTAGCGGGCTACGAGCAGTACTTC. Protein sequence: CASSSPGLAGYEQYF. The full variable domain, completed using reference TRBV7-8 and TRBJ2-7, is GAGVSQSPRYKVAKRGQDVALRCDPISGHVSLFWYQQALGQGPEFLTYFQNEAQLDKSGLPSDRFFAERPEGSVSTLKIQRTQQEDSAVYLCASSSPGLAGYEQYFGPGTRLTVT.

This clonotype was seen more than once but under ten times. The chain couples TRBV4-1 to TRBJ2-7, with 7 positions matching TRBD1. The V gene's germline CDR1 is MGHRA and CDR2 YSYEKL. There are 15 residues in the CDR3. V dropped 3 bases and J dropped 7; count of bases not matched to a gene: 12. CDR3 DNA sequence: TGCGCCAGCAGCCACACCGGGACAGCCCAGGGAGAGCAGTACTTC. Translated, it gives CASSHTGTAQGEQYF.

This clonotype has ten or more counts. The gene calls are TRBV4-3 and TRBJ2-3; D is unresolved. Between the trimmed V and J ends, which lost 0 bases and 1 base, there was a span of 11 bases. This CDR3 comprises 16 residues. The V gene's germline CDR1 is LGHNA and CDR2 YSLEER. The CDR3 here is CASSQESGSRTDTQYF. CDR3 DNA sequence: TGCGCCAGCAGCCAAGAGTCAGGCAGCCGCACAGATACGCAGTATTTT.

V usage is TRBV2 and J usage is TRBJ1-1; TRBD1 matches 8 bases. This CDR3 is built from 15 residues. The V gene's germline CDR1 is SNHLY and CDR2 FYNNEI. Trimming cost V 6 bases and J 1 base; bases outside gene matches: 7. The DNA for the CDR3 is TGTGCCAGCAGACAAAACAGGGGGAAGAACACTGAAGCTTTCTTT. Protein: CASRQNRGKNTEAFF.

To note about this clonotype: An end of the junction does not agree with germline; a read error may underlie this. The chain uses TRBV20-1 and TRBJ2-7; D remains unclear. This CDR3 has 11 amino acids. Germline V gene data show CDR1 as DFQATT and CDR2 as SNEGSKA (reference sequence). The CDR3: CSGRSSYKQYF. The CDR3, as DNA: TGCAGTGGCCGGAGCTCCTACAAGCAGTACTTC.

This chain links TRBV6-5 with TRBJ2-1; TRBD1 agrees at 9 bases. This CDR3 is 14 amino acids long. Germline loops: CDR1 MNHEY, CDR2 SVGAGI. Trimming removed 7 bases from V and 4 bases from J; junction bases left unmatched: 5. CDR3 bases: TGTGCCAGCACCTCGGGACAGGGTTACAATGAGCAGTTCTTC. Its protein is CASTSGQGYNEQFF.

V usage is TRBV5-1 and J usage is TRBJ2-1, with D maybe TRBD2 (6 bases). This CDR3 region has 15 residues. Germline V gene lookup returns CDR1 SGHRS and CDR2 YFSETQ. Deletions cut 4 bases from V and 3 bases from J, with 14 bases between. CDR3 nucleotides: TGCGCCAGCAGCCAGACGGGGGTATTCTACAATGAGCAGTTCTTC. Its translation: CASSQTGVFYNEQFF.

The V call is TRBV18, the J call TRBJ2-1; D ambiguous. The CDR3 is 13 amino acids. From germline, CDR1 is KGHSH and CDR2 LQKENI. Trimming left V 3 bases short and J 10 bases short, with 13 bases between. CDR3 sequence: CASSPQSRNEQFF. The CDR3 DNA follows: TGTGCCAGCTCACCTCAGTCGAGGAACGAGCAGTTCTTC.

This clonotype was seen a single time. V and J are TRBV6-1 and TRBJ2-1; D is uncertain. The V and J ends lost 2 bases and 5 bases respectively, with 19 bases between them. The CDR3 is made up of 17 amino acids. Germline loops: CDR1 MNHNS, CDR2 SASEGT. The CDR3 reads CASSELLWQPVDNEQFF. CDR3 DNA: TGTGCCAGCAGTGAATTGCTTTGGCAACCCGTAGACAATGAGCAGTTCTTC.